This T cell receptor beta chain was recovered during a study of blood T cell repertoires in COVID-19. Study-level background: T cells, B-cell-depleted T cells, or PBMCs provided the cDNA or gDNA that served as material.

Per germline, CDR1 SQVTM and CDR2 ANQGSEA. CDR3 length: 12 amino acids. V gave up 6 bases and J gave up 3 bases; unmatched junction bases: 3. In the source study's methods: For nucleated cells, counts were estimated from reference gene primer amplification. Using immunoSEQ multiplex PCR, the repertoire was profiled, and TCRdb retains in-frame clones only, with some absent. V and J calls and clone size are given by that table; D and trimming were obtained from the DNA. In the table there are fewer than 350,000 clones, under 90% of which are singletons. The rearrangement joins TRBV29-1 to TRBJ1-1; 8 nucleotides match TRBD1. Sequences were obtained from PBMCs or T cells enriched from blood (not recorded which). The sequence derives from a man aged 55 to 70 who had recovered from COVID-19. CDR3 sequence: CSVLQGDTEAFF. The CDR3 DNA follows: TGCAGCGTCCTACAGGGGGACACTGAAGCTTTCTTT.